The clone carrying this T cell receptor (beta chain) was counted between two and nine times. Its antigen remains unidentified. The data were obtained in a study of identical twins. Study-level results: For zero-insertion analyses, partial confounding could come from invariant MAIT and iNKT cells. Memory repertoires lacked the insertion deficit that abundant cord blood beta clonotypes showed.

The CDR3 loop spans 15 amino acids. Germline trimming cut 6 bases from V and 0 bases from J; bases unmatched to any gene: 6. TCRdb re-called the 5' RACE reads with MiXCR, one entry per CDR3 protein. The table records around 1.7 million distinct CDR3 sequences, about 32% of them present only once. This sequence was found in a newborn girl in good health. The chain links TRBV12-3 or TRBV12-4 to TRBJ2-3; 7 bases line up with TRBD1. The source material was cord blood. The CDR3 loop reads CASRDRPTSTDTQYF. DNA for the CDR3: TGTGCCAGCAGGGACAGGCCTACTAGCACAGATACGCAGTATTTT.